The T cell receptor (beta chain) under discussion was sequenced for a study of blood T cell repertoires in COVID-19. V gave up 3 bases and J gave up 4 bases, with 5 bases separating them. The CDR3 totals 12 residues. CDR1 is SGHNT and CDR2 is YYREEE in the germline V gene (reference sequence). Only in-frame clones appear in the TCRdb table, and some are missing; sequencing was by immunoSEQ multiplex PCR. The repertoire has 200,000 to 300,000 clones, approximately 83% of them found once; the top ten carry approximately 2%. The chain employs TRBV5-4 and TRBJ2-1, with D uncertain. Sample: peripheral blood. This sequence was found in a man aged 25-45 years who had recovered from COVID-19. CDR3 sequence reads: CASSSRYNEQFF. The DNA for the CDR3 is TGTGCCAGCAGCTCGAGATACAATGAGCAGTTCTTC.